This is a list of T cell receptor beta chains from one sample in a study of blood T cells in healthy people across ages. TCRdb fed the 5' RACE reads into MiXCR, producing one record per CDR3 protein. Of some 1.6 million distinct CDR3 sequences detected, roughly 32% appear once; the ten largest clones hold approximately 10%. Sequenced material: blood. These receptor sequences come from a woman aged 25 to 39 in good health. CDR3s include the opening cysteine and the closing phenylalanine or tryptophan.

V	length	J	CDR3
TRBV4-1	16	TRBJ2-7	CASSQVAGQGLIKQYF
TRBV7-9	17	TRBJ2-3	CASSWDREDSDTDTQYF
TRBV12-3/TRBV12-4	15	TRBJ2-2	CASRSGQAAGGELFF
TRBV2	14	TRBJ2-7	CASQSESSSYEQYF
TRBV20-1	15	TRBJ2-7	CSARENGRPTYEQYF
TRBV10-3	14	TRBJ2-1	CAISEPGGNNEQFF
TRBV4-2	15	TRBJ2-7	CASSQGTSVYYEQYF
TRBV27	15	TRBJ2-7	CASSAQQGILYEQYF
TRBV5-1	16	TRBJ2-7	CASSLGDWTEPYEQYF
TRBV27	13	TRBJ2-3	CASGTFATDTQYF
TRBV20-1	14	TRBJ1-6	CSALGLSIGSPLHF
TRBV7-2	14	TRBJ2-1	CASSPDRFLSEQFF
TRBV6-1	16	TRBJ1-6	CASNRQGSSYNSPLHF
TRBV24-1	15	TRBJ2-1	CATSDNKDPYNEQFF
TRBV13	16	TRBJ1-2	CASSLGRPNSNYGYTF
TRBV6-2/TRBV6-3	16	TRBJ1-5	CASSDAGGRYNQPQHF
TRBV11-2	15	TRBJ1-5	CASSFGTGQNQPQHF